This T cell receptor (beta chain) stems from a study of beta chain features in type 1 diabetes. V was clipped by 3 bases and J by 4 bases; unmatched bases: 5. The CDR3 spans 14 residues. Germline CDR1 LNHDA, CDR2 SQIVND (reference sequence). The whole isolated RNA underwent reverse transcription, so sequencing captured expressed TCRB transcripts. TCRdb's table, derived via immunoSEQ multiplex PCR, lists solely in-frame clones and lacks some. The sample carries about 220,000 clones, about 11% recorded once. This TCR came from a man in his late teens or twenties in good health. The genes are TRBV19 and TRBJ2-5, with TRBD1 matching 7 bases. Material: central memory CD4+ T cells from blood. CDR3 sequence reads: CASSMGDSSETQYF. As DNA, the CDR3 is TGTGCCAGTAGTATGGGGGACAGTTCAGAGACCCAGTACTTC.